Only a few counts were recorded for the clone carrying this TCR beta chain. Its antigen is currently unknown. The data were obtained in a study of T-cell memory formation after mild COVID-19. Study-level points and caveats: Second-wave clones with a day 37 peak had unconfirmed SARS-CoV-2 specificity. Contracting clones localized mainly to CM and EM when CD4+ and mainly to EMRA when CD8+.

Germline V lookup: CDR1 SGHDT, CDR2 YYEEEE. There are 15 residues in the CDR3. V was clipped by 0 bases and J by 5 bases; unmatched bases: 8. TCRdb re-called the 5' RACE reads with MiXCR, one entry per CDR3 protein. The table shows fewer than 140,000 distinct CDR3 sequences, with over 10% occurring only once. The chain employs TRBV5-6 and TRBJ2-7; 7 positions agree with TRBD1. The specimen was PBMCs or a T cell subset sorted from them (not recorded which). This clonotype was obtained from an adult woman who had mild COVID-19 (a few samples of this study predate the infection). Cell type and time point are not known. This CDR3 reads CASSLGGQNPHEQYF. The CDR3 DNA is TGTGCCAGCAGCTTGGGGGGACAGAACCCCCACGAGCAGTACTTC.